The following is a T cell receptor (beta chain) sequence with its context. Sequenced by immunoSEQ multiplex PCR; TCRdb stores in-frame clones only, minus some. The sample holds under 95,000 clones, roughly 94% seen once. Germline CDR1 is KGHSH and CDR2 is LQKENI. After removal of 2 bases from V and 8 bases from J, the junction contained 7 bases not matched to a gene. This CDR3 contains 15 residues. This entry comes from a study of technical replicates of blood from several donors. The chain carries TRBV18 and TRBJ2-1; 9 bases align to TRBD1. Sample: T cells isolated from PBMCs. This TCR came from a human donor in good health. CDR3 DNA sequence: TGTGCCAGCTCACCAAGCCACAGGGGGCAAGATGAGCAGTTCTTC. Residues: CASSPSHRGQDEQFF.